This is a list of T cell receptor beta chains from one sample in a study of cytomegalovirus exposure and HLA in healthy donors. Produced via immunoSEQ multiplex PCR; TCRdb's table is partial and in-frame only. This listing includes around 100,000 clones. The sample was PBMCs. The receptors were gathered from a man in his forties in good health and CMV-seronegative. Each CDR3 is given with its conserved first and last residue. The D gene is left open where the match is weak.

D | J | V | CDR3 | DNA
- | TRBJ2-7 | TRBV9 | CASSVGGGDEQYF | TGTGCCAGCAGCGTAGGAGGGGGGGACGAGCAGTACTTC
- | TRBJ2-4 | TRBV18 | CASSPSGVAKNIQYF | TGTGCCAGCTCACCGTCCGGTGTAGCCAAAAACATTCAGTACTTC
- | TRBJ1-5 | TRBV6-6 | CASRSFSNQPQHF | TGTGCCAGCAGGTCTTTTAGCAATCAGCCCCAGCATTTT
TRBD2 | TRBJ2-2 | TRBV27 | CASSVGGGRVTGELFF | TGTGCCAGCAGCGTGGGCGGGGGACGCGTCACCGGGGAGCTGTTTTTT
- | TRBJ2-1 | TRBV15 | CATSRDSQGYGEQFF | TGTGCCACCAGCAGAGATTCTCAGGGTTACGGTGAGCAGTTCTTC
TRBD1 | TRBJ1-1 | TRBV5-1 | CASRVGQLNTEAFF | TGCGCCAGCAGGGTGGGACAGCTGAACACTGAAGCTTTCTTT
- | TRBJ2-1 | TRBV10-1 | CASSDDGGGRDEQFF | TGCGCCAGCAGTGATGATGGGGGGGGGCGCGATGAGCAGTTCTTC
TRBD1 | TRBJ1-4 | TRBV7-9 | CASSPQGASEKLFF | TGTGCCAGCAGCCCTCAGGGGGCTTCTGAAAAACTGTTTTTT
TRBD1 | TRBJ2-5 | TRBV28 | CASSLGSGTGEETQYF | TGTGCCAGCAGTTTAGGGTCCGGGACAGGGGAGGAGACCCAGTACTTC
TRBD1 | TRBJ1-2 | TRBV27 | CASGRTGWDGYTF | TGTGCCAGCGGACGGACAGGGTGGGATGGCTACACCTTC